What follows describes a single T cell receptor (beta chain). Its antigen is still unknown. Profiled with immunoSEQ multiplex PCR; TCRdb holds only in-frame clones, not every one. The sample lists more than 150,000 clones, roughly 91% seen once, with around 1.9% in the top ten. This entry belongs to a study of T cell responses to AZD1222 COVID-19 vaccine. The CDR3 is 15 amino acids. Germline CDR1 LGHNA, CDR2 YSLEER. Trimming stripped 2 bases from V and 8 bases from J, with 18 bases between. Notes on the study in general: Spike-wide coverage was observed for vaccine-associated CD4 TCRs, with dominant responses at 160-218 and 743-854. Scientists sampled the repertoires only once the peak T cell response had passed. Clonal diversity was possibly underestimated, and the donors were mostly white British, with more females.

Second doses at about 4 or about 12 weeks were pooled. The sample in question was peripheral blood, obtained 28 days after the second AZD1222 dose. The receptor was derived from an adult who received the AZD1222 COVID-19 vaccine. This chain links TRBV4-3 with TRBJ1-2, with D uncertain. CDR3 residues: CASSQSGGIIEGYTF. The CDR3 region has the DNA TGCGCCAGCAGCCAATCTGGTGGAATCATCGAGGGCTACACCTTC.